This T cell receptor beta chain is from a study of OX40 agonist ivuxolimab in advanced cancers. Study at large: Patients got intravenous ivuxolimab at 0.01 to 10 mg/kg every 2 weeks.

With baseline, cycle 4 day 1, and cycle 7 day 1 as timepoints, blood was sampled. Germline V gene lookup returns CDR1 LNHNV and CDR2 YYDKDF (reference sequence). Losses at the gene ends were 3 bases for V and 4 bases for J; bases not matched to a gene: 10. The CDR3 consists of 16 residues. TCRdb's table, derived via immunoSEQ multiplex PCR, lists solely in-frame clones and lacks some. The data hold tens of thousands of clones, with roughly 93% observed a single time. This chain connects TRBV15 to TRBJ2-7; 9 positions agree with TRBD2. Here the sequenced sample was CD4+ or CD8+ T cells sorted from blood, taken in a trial of the OX40 agonist ivuxolimab. This clonotype was sampled from an adult with an advanced solid tumor such as melanoma, head and neck, liver or kidney cancer. The CDR3 sequence: CATSSGPGLATYEQYF. The CDR3 DNA reads as TGTGCCACCAGCAGCGGCCCGGGACTAGCAACATACGAGCAGTACTTC.